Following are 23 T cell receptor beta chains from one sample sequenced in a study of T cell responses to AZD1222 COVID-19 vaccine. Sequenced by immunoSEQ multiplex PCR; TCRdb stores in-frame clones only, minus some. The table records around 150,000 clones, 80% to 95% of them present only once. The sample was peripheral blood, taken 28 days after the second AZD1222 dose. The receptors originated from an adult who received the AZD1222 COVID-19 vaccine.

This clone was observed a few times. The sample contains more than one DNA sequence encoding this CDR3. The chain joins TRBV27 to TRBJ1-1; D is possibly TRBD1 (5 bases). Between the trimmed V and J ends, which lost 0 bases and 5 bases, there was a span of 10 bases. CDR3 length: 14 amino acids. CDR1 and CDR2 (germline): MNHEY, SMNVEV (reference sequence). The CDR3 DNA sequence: TGTGCCAGCAGTTTATCTGGGGGGTTGACTGAAGCTTTCTTT. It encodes CASSLSGGLTEAFF.

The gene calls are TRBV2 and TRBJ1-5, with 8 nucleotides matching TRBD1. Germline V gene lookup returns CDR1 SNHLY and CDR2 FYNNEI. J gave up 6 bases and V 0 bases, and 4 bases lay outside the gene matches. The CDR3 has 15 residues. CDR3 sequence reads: CASSEADRGVQPQHF. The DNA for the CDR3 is TGTGCCAGCAGTGAAGCAGACAGGGGTGTTCAGCCCCAGCATTTT. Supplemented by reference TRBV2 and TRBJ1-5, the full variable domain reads EPEVTQTPSHQVTQMGQEVILRCVPISNHLYFYWYRQILGQKVEFLVSFYNNEISEKSEIFDDQFSVERPDGSNFTLKIRSTKLEDSAMYFCASSEADRGVQPQHFGDGTRLSIL.

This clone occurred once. The DNA for the CDR3 is TGTGCCAGCTCCCCTCAGCGATTGACCGGGACAGGGATCGGAAACACCATATATTTT. Its protein product is CASSPQRLTGTGIGNTIYF. The gene calls are TRBV18 and TRBJ1-3; 9 nucleotides agree with TRBD1. Germline trimming cut 6 bases from V and 4 bases from J; bases unmatched to any gene: 19. Germline CDR1 and CDR2: KGHSH and LQKENI. There are 19 residues in the CDR3.

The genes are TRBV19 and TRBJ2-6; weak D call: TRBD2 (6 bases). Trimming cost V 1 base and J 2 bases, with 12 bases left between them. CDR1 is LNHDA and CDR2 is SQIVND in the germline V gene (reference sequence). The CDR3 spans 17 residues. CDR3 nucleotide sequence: TGTGCCAGTAGTATAGGGCTCGCGGGGCCTGGGGCCAACGTCCTGACTTTC. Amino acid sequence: CASSIGLAGPGANVLTF.

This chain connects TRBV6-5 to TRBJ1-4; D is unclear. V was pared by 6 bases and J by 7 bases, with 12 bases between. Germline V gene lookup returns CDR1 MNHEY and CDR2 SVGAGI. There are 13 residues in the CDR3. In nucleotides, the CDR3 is TGTGCCAGCAGACTAGGGTTCGTTGAAAAACTGTTTTTT. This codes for CASRLGFVEKLFF.

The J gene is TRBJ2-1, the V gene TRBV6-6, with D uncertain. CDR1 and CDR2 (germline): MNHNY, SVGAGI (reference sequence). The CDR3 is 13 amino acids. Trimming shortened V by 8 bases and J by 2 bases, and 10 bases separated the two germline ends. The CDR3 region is CASRRTTYNEQFF. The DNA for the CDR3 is TGTGCCAGCCGACGGACCACCTACAATGAGCAGTTCTTC.

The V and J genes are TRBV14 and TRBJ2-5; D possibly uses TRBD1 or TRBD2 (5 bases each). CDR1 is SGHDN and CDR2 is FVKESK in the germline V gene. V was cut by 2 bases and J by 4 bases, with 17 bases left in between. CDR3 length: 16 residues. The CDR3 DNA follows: TGTGCCAGCAGCCAAATGGGACCCCAGGTTGCAGAGACCCAGTACTTC. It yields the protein CASSQMGPQVAETQYF.

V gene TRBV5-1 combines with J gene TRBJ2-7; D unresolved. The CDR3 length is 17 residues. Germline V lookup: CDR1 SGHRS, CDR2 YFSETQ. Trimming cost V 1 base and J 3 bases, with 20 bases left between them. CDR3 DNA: TGCGCCAGCAGCTTGACTCGACATCTTCAGGCAAGCTACGAGCAGTACTTC. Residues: CASSLTRHLQASYEQYF.

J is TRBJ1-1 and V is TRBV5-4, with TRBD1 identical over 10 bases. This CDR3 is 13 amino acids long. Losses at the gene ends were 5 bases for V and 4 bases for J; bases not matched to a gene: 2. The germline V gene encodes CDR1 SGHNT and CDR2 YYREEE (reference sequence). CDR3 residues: CASRGQGTTEAFF. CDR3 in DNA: TGTGCCAGCAGGGGACAGGGGACCACTGAAGCTTTCTTT.

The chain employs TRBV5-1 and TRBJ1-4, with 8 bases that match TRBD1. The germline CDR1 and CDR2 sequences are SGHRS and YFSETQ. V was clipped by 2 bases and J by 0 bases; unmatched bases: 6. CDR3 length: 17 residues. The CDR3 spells CASSFDRGPPTNEKLFF. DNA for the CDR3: TGCGCCAGCAGCTTTGACAGGGGACCTCCAACTAATGAAAAACTGTTTTTT.

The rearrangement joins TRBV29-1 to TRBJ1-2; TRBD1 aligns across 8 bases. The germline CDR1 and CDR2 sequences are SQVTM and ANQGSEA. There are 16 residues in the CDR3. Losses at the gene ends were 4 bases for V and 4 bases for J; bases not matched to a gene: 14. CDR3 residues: CSVVGDTGGTPYGYTF. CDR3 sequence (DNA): TGCAGCGTTGTGGGGGATACAGGGGGGACACCCTATGGCTACACCTTC.

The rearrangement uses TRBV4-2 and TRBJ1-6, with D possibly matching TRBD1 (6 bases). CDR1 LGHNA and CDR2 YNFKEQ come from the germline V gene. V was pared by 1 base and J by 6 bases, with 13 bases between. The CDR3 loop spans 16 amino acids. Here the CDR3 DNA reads TGTGCCAGCAGCCAAGTCACTGGAGGGGGTAATTCACCCCTCCACTTT. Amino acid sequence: CASSQVTGGGNSPLHF.

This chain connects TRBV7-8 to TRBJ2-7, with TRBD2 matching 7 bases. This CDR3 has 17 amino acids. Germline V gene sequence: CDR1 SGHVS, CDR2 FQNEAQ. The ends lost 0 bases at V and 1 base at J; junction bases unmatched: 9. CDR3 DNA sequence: TGTGCCAGCAGCTTAGCGATGGCTAGCGGCCAGTCCTACGAGCAGTACTTC. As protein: CASSLAMASGQSYEQYF.

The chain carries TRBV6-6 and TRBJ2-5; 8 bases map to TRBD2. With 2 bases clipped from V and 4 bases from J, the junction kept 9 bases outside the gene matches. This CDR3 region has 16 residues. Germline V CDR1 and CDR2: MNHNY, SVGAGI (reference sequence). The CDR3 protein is CASSYLVGGARETQYF. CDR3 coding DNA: TGTGCCAGCAGTTACCTCGTCGGGGGGGCCCGAGAGACCCAGTACTTC.

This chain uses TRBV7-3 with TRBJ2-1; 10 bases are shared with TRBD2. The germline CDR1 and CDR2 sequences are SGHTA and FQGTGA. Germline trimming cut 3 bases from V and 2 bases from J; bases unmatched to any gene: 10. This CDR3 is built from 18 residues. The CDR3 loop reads CASSFPTQAGGTYNEQFF. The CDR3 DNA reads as TGTGCCAGCAGCTTTCCGACCCAAGCGGGGGGGACCTACAATGAGCAGTTCTTC.

DNA for the CDR3: TGTGCCAGCAGCTTAGCGCTTACGGGCTACGAGCAGTACTTC. This codes for CASSLALTGYEQYF. The J gene is TRBJ2-7, the V gene TRBV7-2; D is undetermined. Germline loops: CDR1 SGHTA, CDR2 FQGNSA. The CDR3 contains 14 residues. V lost 0 bases and J lost 3, with 9 bases in between. The variable domain in full, with the rest retrieved from reference TRBV7-2 and TRBJ2-7, is GAGVSQSPSNKVTEKGKDVELRCDPISGHTALYWYRQSLGQGLEFLIYFQGNSAPDKSGLPSDRFSAERTGGSVSTLTIQRTQQEDSAVYLCASSLALTGYEQYFGPGTRLTVT.

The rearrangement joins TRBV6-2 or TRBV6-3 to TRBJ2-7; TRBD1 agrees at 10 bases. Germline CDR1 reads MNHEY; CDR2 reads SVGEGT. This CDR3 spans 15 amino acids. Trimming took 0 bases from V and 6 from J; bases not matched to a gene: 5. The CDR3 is CASSYSGTGDFEQYF. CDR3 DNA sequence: TGTGCCAGCAGTTACTCCGGGACAGGGGACTTCGAGCAGTACTTC.

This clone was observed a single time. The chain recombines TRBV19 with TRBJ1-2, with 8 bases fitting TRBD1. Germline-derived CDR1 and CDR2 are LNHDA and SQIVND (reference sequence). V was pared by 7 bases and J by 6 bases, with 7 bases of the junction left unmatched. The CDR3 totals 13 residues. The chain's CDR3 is CASTTRTGNGYTF. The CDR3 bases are TGTGCCAGTACTACCCGGACAGGGAATGGCTACACCTTC.

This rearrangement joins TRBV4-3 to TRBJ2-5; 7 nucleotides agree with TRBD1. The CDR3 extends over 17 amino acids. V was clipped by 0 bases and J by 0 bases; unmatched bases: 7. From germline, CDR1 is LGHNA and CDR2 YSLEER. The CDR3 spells CASSQEGRTGNQETQYF. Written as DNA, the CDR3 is TGCGCCAGCAGCCAAGAGGGAAGGACAGGAAACCAAGAGACCCAGTACTTC.

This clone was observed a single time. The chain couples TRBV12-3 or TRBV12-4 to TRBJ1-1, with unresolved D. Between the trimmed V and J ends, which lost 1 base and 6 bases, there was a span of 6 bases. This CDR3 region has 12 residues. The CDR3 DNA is TGTGCCAGCAGTTTAGGGGGATCTGAAGCTTTCTTT. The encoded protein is CASSLGGSEAFF.

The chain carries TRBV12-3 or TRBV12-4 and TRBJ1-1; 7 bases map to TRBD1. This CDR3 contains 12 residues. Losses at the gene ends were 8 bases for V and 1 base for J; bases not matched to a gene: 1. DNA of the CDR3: TGTGCCAGCCGACAGGGGAACACTGAAGCTTTCTTT. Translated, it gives CASRQGNTEAFF.

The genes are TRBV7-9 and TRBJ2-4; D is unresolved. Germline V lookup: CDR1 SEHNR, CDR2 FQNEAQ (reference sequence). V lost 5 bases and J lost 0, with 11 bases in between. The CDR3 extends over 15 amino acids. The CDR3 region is CASSPAPKAKNIQYF. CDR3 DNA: TGTGCCAGCAGCCCCGCCCCTAAAGCCAAAAACATTCAGTACTTC.

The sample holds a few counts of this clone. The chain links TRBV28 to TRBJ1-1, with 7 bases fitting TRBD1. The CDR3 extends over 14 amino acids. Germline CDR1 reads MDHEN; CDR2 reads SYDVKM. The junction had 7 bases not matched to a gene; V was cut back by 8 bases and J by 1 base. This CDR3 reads CASATRDRNTEAFF. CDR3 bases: TGTGCCAGCGCGACTAGGGACAGGAACACTGAAGCTTTCTTT. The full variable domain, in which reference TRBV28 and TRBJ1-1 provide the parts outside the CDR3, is DVKVTQSSRYLVKRTGEKVFLECVQDMDHENMFWYRQDPGLGLRLIYFSYDVKMKEKGDIPEGYSVSREKKERFSLILESASTNQTSMYLCASATRDRNTEAFFGQGTRLTVV.